This T cell receptor beta chain was obtained from a study of glioma-infiltrating T cells. The iRepertoire nested amplicon-rescue multiplex PCR amplified TCR alpha and beta CDR3s from RNA. One-step reverse transcription and amplification started from approximately 100-400 ng of tissue mRNA or PBMC total RNA. TCRdb reanalysed the multiplex PCR reads using MiXCR and keeps one entry per CDR3 protein. The sample includes about 130,000 distinct CDR3 sequences, approximately 26% of them seen just once. V was clipped by 0 bases and J by 0 bases, with 5 bases between them. The CDR3 extends over 14 amino acids. Study conclusions and caveats: Very few CDR3 sequences were shared between tissue and blood. Above-expected tissue-blood divergence occurred in all gliomas, most in low-grade ones.

This clonotype was seen more than once but under ten times. Its cognate antigen is unknown. This rearrangement joins TRBV12-3 or TRBV12-4 to TRBJ1-2; D is unclear. The receptor was isolated from a human donor with low-grade glioma or glioblastoma, undergoing nonglioma brain surgery, or in good health (not recorded which). Sequencing was done on a sample of glioma tissue, nonneoplastic brain tissue, or PBMCs (not recorded which). The CDR3 sequence is CASSLAQTNYGYTF. CDR3 nucleotides: TGTGCCAGCAGTTTAGCACAAACTAACTATGGCTACACCTTC.